The next 14 T cell receptor beta chains were all read from a single sample in a study of vaccination effects on CD4 cells after COVID-19 (dated 2022 in TCRdb). These TCRs' antigens remain unknown. In the ViraFEST assay, PBMC were stimulated with viral peptide pools, and antigen-specific CD4+ T cell clonotypes were then identified by expansion using TCR sequencing. After approximately 11 days of culture, CD4+ T cells were isolated with the EasySep CD4+ T cell isolation kit. Negative nucleocapsid antibody results before and after vaccination confirmed that the healthy vaccine recipients had no prior SARS-CoV-2 infection. The library came from the immunoSEQ multiplex PCR assay. In TCRdb, the immuneACCESS table is reduced to in-frame sequences with V and J assigned. These tables do not hold every clone; where another copy was compared, an unresolved V gene accounts for under half, and the others remain unexplained. This sample is represented by 35,000 to 40,000 clones; about 66% of them were singletons. Clones ranked in the top ten supply under 15% of the sample.

Sequenced material: CD4+ T cells from PBMCs cultured with HCoV-OC43 spike peptides, taken before COVID-19 vaccination. The label giving this sample's cell subset or site can be read as: HCoV-OC43 spike overlapping peptide pool stimulation. The receptors originated from a human donor who received a COVID-19 vaccine.

The rearrangement joins TRBV5-4 to TRBJ2-4; possibly TRBD1 or TRBD2 for D (5 bases each). The V end was cut by 1 base, the J end by 2 bases, with 13 bases between. This CDR3 has 16 residues. Germline V gives CDR1 SGHNT, CDR2 YYREEE (reference sequence). CDR3 protein: CASSLMGTSSKNIQYF. CDR3 in DNA: TGTGCCAGCAGCTTGATGGGGACCTCCTCCAAAAACATTCAGTACTTC.

This clone was detected only a few times. V is TRBV6-6 and J is TRBJ1-6, with D perhaps TRBD1 (5 bases). CDR1 and CDR2 from the germline V gene are MNHNY and SVGAGI (reference sequence). CDR3 length equals 14 residues. The V end was cut by 7 bases, the J end by 7 bases, with 14 bases between. CDR3 protein: CASTQQEGNSPLHF. The CDR3 DNA follows: TGTGCCAGCACCCAACAGGAAGGAAATTCACCCCTCCACTTT.

The rearrangement joins TRBV7-2 to TRBJ1-2; the D gene is possibly TRBD1 (5 bases). There are 15 residues in the CDR3. The germline CDR1 and CDR2 sequences are SGHTA and FQGNSA. Trimming took off 5 bases at V and 4 bases at J, with 17 bases between the two ends. Here the CDR3 reads CASSIDSIQVYGYTF. The CDR3 DNA follows: TGTGCCAGCAGCATAGACAGCATACAGGTCTATGGCTACACCTTC.

CDR3 in amino acids: CASSPRSGGGTDTQYF. In nucleotides, the CDR3 is TGTGCCAGCAGCCCCCGGAGCGGGGGGGGGACAGATACGCAGTATTTT. The chain employs TRBV9 and TRBJ2-3; 10 nucleotides agree with TRBD2. Germline assignment: CDR1 SGDLS and CDR2 YYNGEE. V lost 4 bases and J lost 3; bases outside the gene matches: 8. This CDR3 spans 16 amino acids.

This chain uses TRBV2 with TRBJ1-2; D perhaps matches TRBD1 (5 bases). Germline V gene lookup returns CDR1 SNHLY and CDR2 FYNNEI. The CDR3 spans 14 residues. Between the trimmed V and J ends, which lost 5 bases and 3 bases, there was a span of 13 bases. CDR3 region: CASSSRQPYYGYTF. The CDR3 DNA reads as TGTGCCAGCAGTAGTCGACAGCCTTACTATGGCTACACCTTC.

The rearrangement uses TRBV27 and TRBJ2-7; TRBD1 aligns across 9 bases. The CDR3 is 18 amino acids. Germline trimming cut 3 bases from V and 1 base from J; bases unmatched to any gene: 13. The germline gives CDR1 MNHEY, CDR2 SMNVEV (reference sequence). CDR3 coding DNA: TGTGCCAGCAGTTTTCGGGTGGAACAGGGGGCCAGGTCCTACGAGCAGTACTTC. Translation gives CASSFRVEQGARSYEQYF.

This clone was seen only a few times. The V call is TRBV18, the J call TRBJ2-3; 10 nucleotides line up with TRBD2. The CDR3 runs to 14 residues. Trimming cost V 1 base and J 8 bases; bases outside gene matches: 3. The V gene's germline CDR1 is KGHSH and CDR2 LQKENI. The CDR3 DNA reads TGTGCCAGCTCACCACAGCGGGAGGGTGGTACGCAGTATTTT. It is translated as CASSPQREGGTQYF.

The V and J genes are TRBV5-1 and TRBJ1-2; TRBD1 is a possible D gene (5 bases). The V end was cut by 1 base, the J end by 5 bases, with 15 bases between. Per germline, CDR1 SGHRS and CDR2 YFSETQ. CDR3 length: 15 residues. The CDR3 here is CASSLPIAGEYGYTF. In nucleotides, the CDR3 is TGCGCCAGCAGCTTGCCCATTGCGGGGGAGTATGGCTACACCTTC.

Many counts were recorded for this clone. This chain uses TRBV4-1 with TRBJ2-2; D is possibly TRBD1 (7 bases). The germline V and J ends were trimmed by 3 bases and 6 bases, with 14 bases remaining between them. Germline CDR1 is MGHRA and CDR2 is YSYEKL. There are 15 residues in the CDR3. The CDR3 sequence: CASSHQGGVAGELFF. The CDR3 DNA reads as TGCGCCAGCAGCCATCAGGGGGGCGTTGCCGGGGAGCTGTTTTTT.

J is TRBJ2-7 and V is TRBV18; 9 bases are a match to TRBD2. CDR1 and CDR2 (germline): KGHSH, LQKENI. V gave up 0 bases and J gave up 2 bases; unmatched junction bases: 2. The CDR3 contains 15 residues. The CDR3 DNA reads TGTGCCAGCTCACCACCGACTAGCGGAACCTACGAGCAGTACTTC. Its protein is CASSPPTSGTYEQYF.

This clone was seen once. J is TRBJ1-1 and V is TRBV11-1; TRBD1 matches at 7 bases. Germline loops: CDR1 SGHAT, CDR2 FQDESV (reference sequence). The CDR3 has 12 amino acids. V was clipped by 5 bases and J by 8 bases; unmatched bases: 5. As DNA, the CDR3 is TGTGCCAGCAGCCCGGACAGGCTAGAAGCTTTCTTT. Translated: CASSPDRLEAFF.

The chain recombines TRBV11-3 with TRBJ2-3; TRBD2 aligns across 7 bases. CDR1 and CDR2 from the germline V gene are SGHNT and YENEEA. Germline trimming cut 5 bases from V and 0 bases from J; bases unmatched to any gene: 2. CDR3 length equals 14 residues. CDR3 loop: CASSLSGSTDTQYF. In DNA form, the CDR3 reads TGTGCCAGCAGCCTTAGCGGGAGCACAGATACGCAGTATTTT. Looking up the rest from reference TRBV11-3 and TRBJ2-3 gives the full variable domain: EAGVVQSPRYKIIEKKQPVAFWCNPISGHNTLYWYLQNLGQGPELLIRYENEEAVDDSQLPKDRFSAERLKGVDSTLKIQPAELGDSAVYLCASSLSGSTDTQYFGPGTRLTVL.

This sequence joins TRBV5-5 and TRBJ2-2; D is ambiguous. The CDR3 runs to 14 residues. The V and J ends lost 3 bases and 6 bases respectively, with 12 bases between them. Germline V gene lookup returns CDR1 SGHKS and CDR2 YYEKEE (reference sequence). The CDR3 here is CASSWGLKAGELFF. The CDR3 DNA follows: TGTGCCAGCAGCTGGGGTTTGAAGGCCGGGGAGCTGTTTTTT.

The chain has TRBV2 and TRBJ2-7; D might be TRBD1 or TRBD2, each matching 5 bases. This CDR3 comprises 15 residues. Germline CDR1 SNHLY, CDR2 FYNNEI. V was shortened by 10 bases and J by 5 bases, with 24 bases between the two germline ends. CDR3 nucleotide sequence: TGTGCCACCAGGTCTCAGAGGGGCAATTTGAACGAGCAGTACTTC. Translation: CATRSQRGNLNEQYF.